This paragraph reports one T cell receptor (beta chain). The authors made TCR beta libraries using UMI-labeled 5' RACE. After re-calling the 5' RACE reads, TCRdb lists one entry per CDR3 protein, DNA absent. The repertoire shows more than 6,500 distinct CDR3 sequences; the top ten hold around 20%. This entry belongs to a study of human CD8 memory T cell subsets. The CDR3 contains 16 residues. The germline CDR1 and CDR2 sequences are SGHDT and YYEEEE. Early memory CD8+ T cells that were CCR7+ PD-1+ TIGIT+ and had exhausted-like traits were the TPEX cells. The sample consisted of CD8+ T cells from PBMCs. The chain carries TRBV5-6 and TRBJ2-3. This sequence was found in a human donor in good health. CDR3 sequence reads: CASSLKGYEITDTQYF.